This T cell receptor (beta chain) was sequenced for a study of T cells in Graves' hyperthyroidism and ophthalmopathy. The patients, who ranged from 18 to 65 in age, presented with newly diagnosed hyperthyroidism lasting under 2 months. Lactation, pregnancy, other autoimmune disease or uncontrolled infection led to exclusion of patients. General study results and limits: Separation of ophthalmopathy from stable hyperthyroidism was achieved by a 13 V-J model.

Amplification targeted TCR beta CDR3 regions from RNA transcripts. TCR CDR3 underwent first-round RT-PCR with the HTBI primer set. TCRdb called the multiplex PCR reads again in MiXCR, with one record for every CDR3 protein. Among 200,000 to 250,000 distinct CDR3 sequences, less than 20% were seen once, and the ten largest hold roughly 49%. This clonotype was counted between two and nine times. The antigen remains unidentified. V dropped 2 bases and J dropped 3; count of bases not matched to a gene: 12. Looked up from germline, CDR1 is SGDLS and CDR2 is YYNGEE. The CDR3 loop spans 17 amino acids. The source is a woman aged 45-65 years with Graves' hyperthyroidism. The specimen was blood. V usage is TRBV9 and J usage is TRBJ2-3; 7 bases are a match to TRBD1. The DNA of the CDR3 is TGTGCCAGCAGCGTCTCCACCCAAGGGGGCTCAACAGATACGCAGTATTTT. Residues: CASSVSTQGGSTDTQYF.